A selection of T cell receptor beta chains follows, all from one sample in a study of shared clonotypes between healthy human individuals. Profiled with immunoSEQ multiplex PCR; TCRdb holds only in-frame clones, not every one. Of about 2.1 million clones in the sample, around 93% were seen once. Material: naive CD8+ T cells from PBMCs. The receptors originated from a man aged 18 to 29 in good health. Some clones in this sample may be carry-over from other donors' samples. The CDR3 runs from the conserved cysteine through the conserved F or W. Fields, in order: J gene, clone size, D gene, V gene, CDR3 DNA, CDR3 protein. The D gene is left open where the match is weak. A clone size is listed for some rows: how often the clone was seen (once, few, many), or a class if it is expanded.

J gene: TRBJ2-3; clone size: -; D gene: -; V gene: TRBV12-2; CDR3 DNA: TGTGCAAGTCGCTTCAACGAACTTTCGCTTACTTTCACAGATACGCAGTATTTT; CDR3 protein: CASRFNELSLTFTDTQYF
J gene: TRBJ1-1; clone size: -; D gene: -; V gene: TRBV28; CDR3 DNA: TGTGCCAGCAGTTTTCAGGGGATCACTGAAGCTTTCTTT; CDR3 protein: CASSFQGITEAFF
J gene: TRBJ1-1; clone size: -; D gene: -; V gene: TRBV9; CDR3 DNA: TGTGCCAGCAGCGCGGACAGCAAGAACACTGAAGCTTTCTTT; CDR3 protein: CASSADSKNTEAFF
J gene: TRBJ1-2; clone size: once; D gene: TRBD1; V gene: TRBV29-1; CDR3 DNA: TGCAGCGCGGGAGGGGGACAGGGTGATTATGGCTACACCTTC; CDR3 protein: CSAGGGQGDYGYTF
J gene: TRBJ2-1; clone size: -; D gene: -; V gene: TRBV4-2; CDR3 DNA: TGTGCCAGCAGCCAAGATACGGCGGGTACCTACAATGAGCAGTTCTTC; CDR3 protein: CASSQDTAGTYNEQFF
J gene: TRBJ1-2; clone size: -; D gene: -; V gene: TRBV4-1; CDR3 DNA: TGCGCCAGCAGCCAATGGCAGGCCTCCTATGGCTACACCTTC; CDR3 protein: CASSQWQASYGYTF
J gene: TRBJ2-3; clone size: once; D gene: TRBD2; V gene: TRBV29-1; CDR3 DNA: TGCAGCGACGGACGTAGCGGGGGCACAGATACGCAGTATTTT; CDR3 protein: CSDGRSGGTDTQYF
J gene: TRBJ1-1; clone size: -; D gene: -; V gene: TRBV16; CDR3 DNA: TGTGCCAGCAGCCAATCCCCTCCGTCCACTGAAGCTTTCTTT; CDR3 protein: CASSQSPPSTEAFF
J gene: TRBJ2-2; clone size: -; D gene: -; V gene: TRBV7-9; CDR3 DNA: TGTGCCAGCAGGGAGGAGGGGGTATACACCGGGGAGCTGTTTTTT; CDR3 protein: CASREEGVYTGELFF
J gene: TRBJ1-5; clone size: -; D gene: -; V gene: TRBV6-1; CDR3 DNA: TGTGCCAGCAGTGAATGGGGGGATGGCAATCAGCCCCAGCATTTT; CDR3 protein: CASSEWGDGNQPQHF
J gene: TRBJ2-1; clone size: once; D gene: -; V gene: TRBV29-1; CDR3 DNA: TGCAGCGTCGCACTACCTGGGTATAATGAGCAGTTCTTC; CDR3 protein: CSVALPGYNEQFF
J gene: TRBJ2-1; clone size: -; D gene: TRBD2; V gene: TRBV4-3; CDR3 DNA: TGCGCCAGCAGCCAAGGTATAGCGGGATTACCGCACAATGAGCAGTTCTTC; CDR3 protein: CASSQGIAGLPHNEQFF
J gene: TRBJ1-2; clone size: once; D gene: -; V gene: TRBV5-1; CDR3 DNA: TGCGCCAGCAGCTTGGACCCGTTCTATGGCTACACCTTC; CDR3 protein: CASSLDPFYGYTF
J gene: TRBJ2-4; clone size: -; D gene: -; V gene: TRBV6-5; CDR3 DNA: TGTGCCAGCAGTTCAGGACGGAGTTGGGCCAAAAACATTCAGTACTTC; CDR3 protein: CASSSGRSWAKNIQYF
J gene: TRBJ2-7; clone size: -; D gene: TRBD1; V gene: TRBV29-1; CDR3 DNA: TGCAGCGTTGGGACAGGACGCTACGAGCAGTACTTC; CDR3 protein: CSVGTGRYEQYF
J gene: TRBJ2-1; clone size: -; D gene: -; V gene: TRBV28; CDR3 DNA: TGTGCCAGCAGTTCGGGACATTATGCCTACAATGAGCAGTTCTTC; CDR3 protein: CASSSGHYAYNEQFF
J gene: TRBJ2-7; clone size: -; D gene: TRBD2; V gene: TRBV6-1; CDR3 DNA: TGTGCCAGCAGTGAAAAAAGACTAGCAGACGAGCAGTACTTC; CDR3 protein: CASSEKRLADEQYF
J gene: TRBJ1-1; clone size: -; D gene: TRBD1; V gene: TRBV5-1; CDR3 DNA: TGCGCCAGCAGCTCGTGGACAGGGAGATACACTGAAGCTTTCTTT; CDR3 protein: CASSSWTGRYTEAFF
J gene: TRBJ1-2; clone size: once; D gene: TRBD1; V gene: TRBV19; CDR3 DNA: TGTGCCAGTAGTGCAACTCCGACAGGGCTGTCAAACTATGGCTACACCTTC; CDR3 protein: CASSATPTGLSNYGYTF
J gene: TRBJ2-7; clone size: -; D gene: TRBD1; V gene: TRBV10-2; CDR3 DNA: TGCGCCAGCAGAACTGACAGGGGTTACGAGCAGTACTTC; CDR3 protein: CASRTDRGYEQYF
J gene: TRBJ2-1; clone size: -; D gene: -; V gene: TRBV7-9; CDR3 DNA: TGTGCCAGCAGCTTGGGTTTCCAGTTCTTC; CDR3 protein: CASSLGFQFF
J gene: TRBJ1-2; clone size: -; D gene: -; V gene: TRBV30; CDR3 DNA: TGTGCCTGGAGTGCGACCCACAGGCGTACTAACTATGGCTACACCTTC; CDR3 protein: CAWSATHRRTNYGYTF
J gene: TRBJ2-7; clone size: -; D gene: -; V gene: TRBV14; CDR3 DNA: TGTGCCAGCAGCCAAGAAGGCAACGAGCAGTACTTC; CDR3 protein: CASSQEGNEQYF
J gene: TRBJ2-7; clone size: -; D gene: TRBD2; V gene: TRBV29-1; CDR3 DNA: TGCAGCGTTGGCGGTGGGACTAGCGGGATGCACGAGCAGTACTTC; CDR3 protein: CSVGGGTSGMHEQYF
J gene: TRBJ1-4; clone size: -; D gene: -; V gene: TRBV27; CDR3 DNA: TGTGCCAGCAGGGGGCCGACAGAGAAACTGTTTTTT; CDR3 protein: CASRGPTEKLFF
J gene: TRBJ2-1; clone size: -; D gene: -; V gene: TRBV29-1; CDR3 DNA: TGCAGCGTTGAAGAAGTACGGGATACGTTTAATAATGAGCAGTTCTTC; CDR3 protein: CSVEEVRDTFNNEQFF
J gene: TRBJ2-3; clone size: -; D gene: -; V gene: TRBV7-3; CDR3 DNA: TGTGCCAGCAGCTCCGGGACGATCAGCACAGATACGCAGTATTTT; CDR3 protein: CASSSGTISTDTQYF